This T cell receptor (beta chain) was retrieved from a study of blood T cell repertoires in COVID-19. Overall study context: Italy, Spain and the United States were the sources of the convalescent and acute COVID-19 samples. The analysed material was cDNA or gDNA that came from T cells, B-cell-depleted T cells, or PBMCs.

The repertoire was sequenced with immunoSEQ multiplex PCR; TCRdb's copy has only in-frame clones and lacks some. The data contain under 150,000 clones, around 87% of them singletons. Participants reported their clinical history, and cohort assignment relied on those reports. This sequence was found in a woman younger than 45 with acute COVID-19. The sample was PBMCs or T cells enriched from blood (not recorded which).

CDR3 sequence reads: CASSLFGTPDRGTQYF. CDR3 nucleotides: TGTGCCAGCAGCTTATTTGGGACTCCGGATCGGGGTACGCAGTATTTT. The J gene is TRBJ2-3, the V gene TRBV7-6, with D perhaps TRBD2 (6 bases). This CDR3 is built from 16 residues. Between the trimmed V and J ends, which lost 2 bases and 8 bases, there was a span of 20 bases. The germline CDR1 and CDR2 sequences are SGHVS and FNYEAQ.